The 24 T cell receptor beta chains in this list originate from one sample, sequenced in a study of cytomegalovirus exposure and HLA in healthy donors. PCR was performed using 60 Vbeta and 13 Jbeta primers. The method was immunoSEQ multiplex PCR; TCRdb's version includes in-frame clones alone and lacks a portion of them. Here the sample spans some 120,000 clones, about 80% being singletons. Specimen: PBMCs. These receptors all stem from a man in his forties in good health and CMV-seronegative.

The CDR3 region has the DNA TGTGCCTGGAGTCAGGGGTCCCACGAGCAGTACTTC. Translation: CAWSQGSHEQYF. V is TRBV30 and J is TRBJ2-7; a weak D match, TRBD1 (6 bases). Trimming took 2 bases from V and 5 from J, leaving 10 bases between them. CDR1 is GTSNPN and CDR2 is SVGIG in the germline V gene (reference sequence). There are 12 residues in the CDR3.

The gene calls are TRBV30 and TRBJ2-1, with D tentatively TRBD2 (7 bases). Trimming cost V 2 bases and J 4 bases, with 12 bases left between them. The CDR3 is made up of 14 amino acids. Germline CDR1 reads GTSNPN; CDR2 reads SVGIG (reference sequence). CDR3 loop: CAWSRGAVYNEQFF. CDR3 DNA sequence: TGTGCCTGGAGTCGGGGGGCGGTTTACAATGAGCAGTTCTTC.

The rearrangement joins TRBV6-1 to TRBJ2-5; 9 nucleotides agree with TRBD1. Germline CDR1 is MNHNS and CDR2 is SASEGT. The J segment lost 7 bases and the V segment lost 2 bases, leaving 5 bases of the junction unmatched. The CDR3 has 14 amino acids. This chain's CDR3 is CASSESGTGWTQYF. CDR3 DNA sequence: TGTGCCAGCAGTGAAAGTGGGACAGGGTGGACCCAGTACTTC.

CDR3 loop: CAARGGQVTYEQYF. In DNA, the CDR3 is TGTGCCGCCCGGGGGGGCCAGGTAACCTACGAGCAGTACTTC. This chain links TRBV10-3 with TRBJ2-7; 8 nucleotides agree with TRBD2. Germline CDR1 and CDR2: ENHRY and SYGVKD. J gave up 2 bases and V 11 bases, and 11 bases lay outside the gene matches. CDR3 length: 14 residues.

The chain carries TRBV4-1 and TRBJ2-1; 8 nucleotides line up with TRBD2. Germline V CDR1 and CDR2: MGHRA, YSYEKL. CDR3 length: 17 amino acids. After removal of 0 bases from V and 6 bases from J, the junction contained 10 bases not matched to a gene. CDR3 bases: TGCGCCAGCAGCCAAGATTTACGGGGGGGCTCGGTCAATGAGCAGTTCTTC. It is translated as CASSQDLRGGSVNEQFF.

The V and J genes are TRBV7-2 and TRBJ2-5; TRBD2 might be the D (6 bases). V was cut by 6 bases and J by 7 bases, with 21 bases left in between. Germline CDR1 and CDR2: SGHTA and FQGNSA. This CDR3 has 15 residues. This chain's CDR3 is CASSRRDPLGATQYF. CDR3 coding DNA: TGTGCCAGCAGTAGGAGGGATCCCCTTGGGGCGACCCAGTACTTC.

This clone was seen a few times. The chain recombines TRBV27 with TRBJ1-4, with D maybe TRBD1 (6 bases). Per germline, CDR1 MNHEY and CDR2 SMNVEV (reference sequence). This CDR3 region has 15 residues. Trimming removed 3 bases from V and 7 bases from J, with 15 bases in between. The CDR3 DNA sequence: TGTGCCAGCAGTTTCACGGGGAGGGGGGGTGAAAAACTGTTTTTT. Amino acids: CASSFTGRGGEKLFF.

This clone was detected a few times. The J gene is TRBJ2-5, the V gene TRBV10-3; the D gene is possibly TRBD1 (6 bases). Germline V CDR1 and CDR2: ENHRY, SYGVKD. The CDR3 sequence is 15 residues long. V was clipped by 2 bases and J by 3 bases, with 13 bases between them. The CDR3 DNA reads as TGTGCCATCAGTGAGGGGGACATGATAGAAGAGACCCAGTACTTC. Protein: CAISEGDMIEETQYF.

The rearrangement joins TRBV1 to TRBJ2-2; the table's D call, TRBD2, has no DNA check behind it. TRBV1 corresponds to a pseudogene. The CDR3 loop spans 16 amino acids. CDR3 sequence reads: CTSSQASGRDTGELFF. The CDR3 DNA follows: TGCACCAGCAGCCAAGCTAGCGGGAGGGACACCGGGGAGCTGTTTTTT.

This clone occurred once. V and J are TRBV10-3 and TRBJ2-7; D possibly corresponds to TRBD1 (6 bases). V was trimmed by 9 bases and J by 1 base, leaving 10 bases between them. This CDR3 is built from 12 residues. Germline V CDR1 and CDR2: ENHRY, SYGVKD. CDR3 region: CAIQGQSYEQYF. In DNA form, the CDR3 reads TGTGCCATACAAGGACAGTCCTACGAGCAGTACTTC.

The chain links TRBV6-6 to TRBJ2-4; D ambiguous. CDR1 is MNHNY and CDR2 is SVGAGI in the germline V gene (reference sequence). The CDR3 covers 11 residues. V dropped 4 bases and J dropped 6 bases, with 4 bases sitting between them. In nucleotides, the CDR3 is TGTGCCAGCAGTTTCAGAAACATTCAGTACTTC. This codes for CASSFRNIQYF.

The chain has TRBV11-2 and TRBJ2-1; D unclear. CDR1 is SGHAT and CDR2 is FQNNGV in the germline V gene. Trimming stripped 5 bases from V and 2 bases from J, with 13 bases between. The CDR3 extends over 15 amino acids. CDR3: CASSPGVDPYNEQFF. CDR3 nucleotides: TGTGCCAGCAGCCCTGGAGTAGACCCCTACAATGAGCAGTTCTTC.

The chain has TRBV7-2 and TRBJ2-5; the D gene is possibly TRBD1 (5 bases). The CDR3 is made up of 14 amino acids. The ends were cut back, 5 bases at V and 1 base at J, with 11 bases in the middle. The germline gives CDR1 SGHTA, CDR2 FQGNSA. The CDR3 sequence is CASSLGATQETQYF. For the CDR3, the DNA is TGTGCCAGCAGCCTAGGGGCTACCCAAGAGACCCAGTACTTC.

The table lists this clone with a count of one. The gene calls are TRBV13 and TRBJ2-2; TRBD2 agrees at 10 bases. Per the germline V gene, CDR1 is PRHDT and CDR2 is FYEKMQ (reference sequence). The CDR3 runs 16 residues. With 5 bases clipped from V and 5 bases from J, the junction kept 8 bases outside the gene matches. The CDR3 reads CASSPLSSGGTGELFF. CDR3 nucleotide sequence: TGTGCCAGCAGCCCGCTTTCTAGCGGGGGTACCGGGGAGCTGTTTTTT.

The chain couples TRBV2 to TRBJ1-1; TRBD1 might be the D (6 bases). The CDR3 loop spans 14 amino acids. Per germline, CDR1 SNHLY and CDR2 FYNNEI. V lost 6 bases, J lost 4 bases, and 15 bases lay in between. CDR3 sequence: CASRLRGESTEAFF. CDR3 bases: TGTGCCAGCAGGCTCAGGGGAGAAAGCACTGAAGCTTTCTTT.

The chain joins TRBV28 to TRBJ2-2, with 7 nucleotides matching TRBD2. The V gene's germline CDR1 is MDHEN and CDR2 SYDVKM. The CDR3 runs 16 residues. Trimming cost V 6 bases and J 2 bases; bases outside gene matches: 9. This chain's CDR3 is CASRPARTSNTGELFF. Here the CDR3 DNA reads TGTGCCAGCAGACCTGCCCGGACTAGTAACACCGGGGAGCTGTTTTTT.

The chain has TRBV30 and TRBJ1-2, with a tentative D call TRBD1 (6 bases). V lost 4 bases, J lost 0 bases, and 9 bases lay in between. Germline CDR1 reads GTSNPN; CDR2 reads SVGIG (reference sequence). CDR3 length: 13 residues. CDR3 coding DNA: TGTGCCTGGAAGACAGGAGCTAACTATGGCTACACCTTC. Translated, it gives CAWKTGANYGYTF.

This clone was seen only a few times. The chain uses TRBV30 and TRBJ2-2; the D is unclear. Germline V gives CDR1 GTSNPN, CDR2 SVGIG (reference sequence). This CDR3 spans 14 amino acids. The ends were cut back, 1 base at V and 1 base at J, with 7 bases in the middle. This CDR3 is CAWSGLLNTGELFF. The CDR3 DNA sequence: TGTGCCTGGAGTGGGCTTCTGAACACCGGGGAGCTGTTTTTT.

The sample holds one count of this clone. The chain couples TRBV2 to TRBJ1-2; 8 nucleotides match TRBD1. Germline trimming cut 7 bases from V and 4 bases from J; bases unmatched to any gene: 8. The CDR3 is 14 amino acids. CDR1 and CDR2 (germline): SNHLY, FYNNEI. This chain's CDR3 is CASKNPGQAYGYTF. CDR3 sequence (DNA): TGTGCCAGCAAAAACCCGGGACAGGCCTATGGCTACACCTTC.

The chain couples TRBV28 to TRBJ2-7, with TRBD1 matching over 9 bases. This CDR3 region has 17 residues. The V gene's germline CDR1 is MDHEN and CDR2 SYDVKM. V gave up 5 bases and J gave up 3 bases; unmatched junction bases: 14. CDR3 protein: CASSSPGTGNEYYEQYF. The CDR3 nucleotides read TGTGCCAGCAGTAGTCCCGGGACAGGGAACGAATACTACGAGCAGTACTTC.

The chain joins TRBV6-5 to TRBJ2-5; 7 bases are shared with TRBD1. The CDR3 loop spans 14 amino acids. V lost 6 bases, J lost 1 base, and 5 bases stayed unmatched. CDR1 MNHEY and CDR2 SVGAGI come from the germline V gene. The CDR3 reads CASSKGALQETQYF. CDR3 in DNA: TGTGCCAGCAGCAAGGGGGCCCTCCAAGAGACCCAGTACTTC.

V is TRBV6-1 and J is TRBJ1-2; D possibly corresponds to TRBD1 (5 bases). Per the germline V gene, CDR1 is MNHNS and CDR2 is SASEGT. V dropped 4 bases and J dropped 3 bases, with 15 bases sitting between them. The CDR3 totals 15 residues. CDR3 loop: CASSVIRGAYYGYTF. For the CDR3, the DNA is TGTGCCAGCAGTGTTATAAGGGGCGCGTACTATGGCTACACCTTC.

The CDR3, as DNA: TGTGCCAGCAGCTTGACAGGTTCCTACAATGAGCAGTTCTTC. Protein sequence: CASSLTGSYNEQFF. V usage is TRBV11-1 and J usage is TRBJ2-1, with a tentative D call TRBD1 (6 bases). CDR1 is SGHAT and CDR2 is FQDESV in the germline V gene (reference sequence). V lost 3 bases to trimming and J lost 1 base, with 7 bases between them. CDR3 length equals 14 residues.

The rearrangement links TRBV5-1 to TRBJ2-1; D is possibly TRBD2 (5 bases). Germline V gene lookup returns CDR1 SGHRS and CDR2 YFSETQ. V was clipped by 5 bases and J by 0 bases, with 15 bases between them. This CDR3 contains 16 residues. This CDR3 is CASRPASSTSYNEQFF. In DNA, the CDR3 is TGCGCCAGCAGGCCCGCGTCTAGCACCTCCTACAATGAGCAGTTCTTC.